Shown below are 9 T cell receptor beta chains from a single sample sequenced in a study of low-dose radiotherapy and immunotherapy resistance in tumors. As for time point: after trial treatment. Indicated treatment: LDRT plus nivolumab, ipilimumab, low-dose cyclophosphamide and aspirin (RACIN trial). First-strand cDNA relied on TRAV- and TRBV-specific primers spanning alpha and beta chains. The TCRs were subjected to amplification over about 20 PCR cycles employing a constant-region primer in conjunction with a V-primer adapter. TCRdb reprocessed the reads with MiXCR, giving one entry per CDR3 protein. Of 85,000 to 95,000 distinct CDR3 sequences listed, 20% to 25% were seen once; the top ten hold roughly 12%. Sequenced material: PBMCs, taken after low-dose radiotherapy plus immunotherapy. The receptors originated from a female donor with ovarian cancer.

At least ten counts were recorded for this clonotype. The J gene is TRBJ2-1, the V gene TRBV3-1; TRBD2 aligns across 7 bases. This CDR3 has 16 residues. After removal of 0 bases from V and 2 bases from J, the junction contained 4 bases not matched to a gene. The germline V gene encodes CDR1 LGHDT and CDR2 YNNKEL (reference sequence). CDR3: CASSQDLAGAYNEQFF. DNA for the CDR3: TGTGCCAGCAGCCAAGATCTGGCGGGGGCCTACAATGAGCAGTTCTTC.

Details on this clonotype: A far more abundant clone sits one base away, making this likely a read error. The gene calls are TRBV4-1 and TRBJ2-2; possible D gene TRBD2, 5 bases. Germline CDR1 and CDR2: MGHRA and YSYEKL. This CDR3 has 15 residues. The CDR3 sequence is CVSSQEGPRAGELFF. The CDR3 bases are TGCGTCAGCAGCCAAGAGGGCCCACGGGCCGGGGAGCTGTTTTTT.

This clonotype was observed at least ten times. This sequence joins TRBV29-1 and TRBJ2-5, with D maybe TRBD1 (5 bases). The CDR3 sequence is 12 residues long. Trimming stripped 5 bases from V and 1 base from J, with 8 bases between. In germline, CDR1 is SQVTM, CDR2 ANQGSEA. The CDR3 nucleotides are TGCAGCGTTCCCACAGGCCAAGAGACCCAGTACTTC. This encodes CSVPTGQETQYF.

This clonotype was counted many times. The chain carries TRBV12-3 or TRBV12-4 and TRBJ1-2; unclear D gene. Trimming stripped 2 bases from V and 4 bases from J, with 11 bases between. The CDR3 has 14 amino acids. The CDR3 nucleotides are TGTGCCAGCAGTTTATCGGGAGACTTCTATGGCTACACCTTC. Its protein product is CASSLSGDFYGYTF.

The rearrangement uses TRBV13 and TRBJ1-4, with D maybe TRBD1 (5 bases). V lost 8 bases to trimming and J lost 0 bases, with 13 bases between them. CDR1 and CDR2 from the germline V gene are PRHDT and FYEKMQ (reference sequence). The CDR3 covers 15 residues. CDR3 in amino acids: CASSRGPATNEKLFF. In DNA, the CDR3 is TGTGCCAGCTCTAGGGGTCCTGCAACTAATGAAAAACTGTTTTTT.

The chain has TRBV5-6 and TRBJ1-5; 8 nucleotides line up with TRBD1. Germline lookup yields CDR1 SGHDT and CDR2 YYEEEE. The CDR3 is 14 residues long. J was trimmed by 7 bases and V by 4 bases; bases with no gene match: 7. The CDR3 spells CASSGQGVGQPQHF. The CDR3 nucleotides are TGTGCCAGCAGCGGACAGGGTGTTGGCCAGCCCCAGCATTTT.

This clonotype was detected many times. The gene calls are TRBV24-1 and TRBJ2-7; TRBD1 matches 7 bases. The J segment lost 6 bases and the V segment lost 3 bases, leaving 4 bases of the junction unmatched. This CDR3 comprises 13 residues. CDR1 and CDR2 (germline): KGHDR, SFDVKD. The DNA of the CDR3 is TGTGCCACCAGTGATCACAGGGGTCGCGAGCAGTACTTC. Encoded protein: CATSDHRGREQYF.

At least ten counts were recorded for this clonotype. V and J are TRBV2 and TRBJ1-1, with a weak D call TRBD1 (6 bases). The V end was cut by 6 bases, the J end by 1 base, with 9 bases between. This CDR3 is built from 13 residues. Germline CDR1 reads SNHLY; CDR2 reads FYNNEI. CDR3 amino acids: CASRDSGNTEAFF. In DNA form, the CDR3 reads TGTGCCAGCAGGGACAGTGGGAACACTGAAGCTTTCTTT.

A single count supports this clonotype. The genes are TRBV7-8 and TRBJ2-7; D unclear. Trimming left V 5 bases short and J 7 bases short, with 12 bases between. CDR3 size: 12 residues. Germline CDR1 reads SGHVS; CDR2 reads FQNEAQ. The CDR3 is CASSLGPREQYF. The DNA of the CDR3 is TGTGCCAGCAGCCTCGGACCTAGGGAGCAGTACTTC.